This T cell receptor beta chain was observed in a study of blood T cells in healthy people across ages (dated by TCRdb to about 2015). Study-wide context: In model experiments, template switching captured roughly one uniquely barcoded TCR beta cDNA molecule for every two T cells. The study measured age-related changes in TCR beta repertoire diversity using deep sequencing normalized with unique cDNA molecular identifiers. To avoid experimental bias, donors of different ages were distributed randomly across sequencing lanes. For two donors (one aged 18 to 30 and one aged 80 or older), the study analyzed two additional independent replicas of 1 million unique cDNA reads from the same blood draw. The donors were divided into four age groups: young (average approximately 17 years), middle-aged (roughly 40), aged (around 67) and long-lived (roughly 88). Study-wide findings and limitations: A strong correlation was found between observed TCR beta diversity and the percentage of naive T cells measured by flow cytometry. Bulk unsorted PBMC profiling prevented conclusive comparison of naive and antigen-experienced compartments. Estimates of total diversity from one million sequenced T cells were regarded as lower bounds and underestimates. Compared with the aged group, the long-lived group had more naive CD4+ T cells, fewer expanded clones and increased TCR diversity, a pattern suggesting age selection. As age increased, observed TCR beta diversity per million T cells dropped in a roughly linear way, and a significant reduction was already evident by age 40. Because donor CMV infection status was unknown, age-related changes in expanded clonotypes were potentially confounded.

CDR1 LGHNA and CDR2 YNFKEQ are derived from the germline V gene. The CDR3 runs 17 residues from the cysteine to the phenylalanine. Just the 51-base CDR3 DNA is kept, in frame starting at base 1. To note about this clonotype: Its recognized antigen is unknown. The junction shows a germline mismatch at one end, possibly a read error.

Library preparation was by 5' RACE. The listed sequencing device is Illumina HiSeq 2500. The second PCR ran for roughly 7 to 11 cycles and used a J-beta primer mix along with a sample-barcoded 5' primer. Each TCR beta cDNA molecule received a unique molecular identifier from a template-switch 5' adaptor carrying 12 random nucleotides. At least 3 million CDR3-containing paired-end reads were obtained from each sample. First-strand cDNA was synthesized from all RNA with the Mint cDNA synthesis kit, primed by a TRBC-specific oligonucleotide. All cDNA was treated with uracil-DNA glycosylase and then went through a first 18-cycle PCR with the universal primers M1SS and BC2_uni_R. Turning to the authors' computational methods: Each sample was normalized by randomly selecting 1 million high-quality reads, each carrying a distinct molecular identifier. Reads with shared molecular identifiers were discarded instead of being binned into consensus sequences. MiTCR, run with a Q25 quality threshold and the strictest error-elimination algorithm, handled CDR3 identification, clonotype clustering and error correction. Lower-bound total TCR beta diversity was estimated with a nonparametric unseen species model using Euler transformation. The raw public data were reprocessed by TCRdb itself: fastp quality trimming at Q25, MiXCR clonotype calling, in-frame beta chains only. Each record represents a unique CDR3 protein, reported with the most common genes and DNA among its rows. What appears here as the V and J calls and clone size reflects TCRdb's work, not the paper's. The sample yields hundreds of thousands of distinct CDR3 sequences; roughly 64% were counted once. The ten most abundant clones make up 22% of the sample.

Systemically healthy Caucasian individuals from Russia, some 36 in total and aged roughly 6 to 100 years, were included as donors. Approximately 9.3 milliliters of peripheral blood were collected from each donor into EDTA-treated Vacutainer tubes. Ficoll-Paque density-gradient centrifugation was used to isolate PBMCs, with at least 6.5 million obtained per sample. Trizol reagent was used to extract total RNA from the PBMCs, yielding at least 6 micrograms per sample. For every donor, flow cytometry on a PBMC aliquot measured the percentage of naive CD45RAhigh/CD27high T cells. Sequences were obtained from blood. This receptor was identified in a man younger than 40 in good health. The chain was built from TRBV4-2 and TRBJ2-5; a tentative D call is TRBD2 (7 bases match). Here is the DNA: TGTACCAGCAGCCAAGATCCCCCGGGGGGCCCACAAGAGACCCAGTACTTC. Its translation is CTSSQDPPGGPQETQYF.